Listed below are T cell receptor beta chains from one sample, sequenced in a study of T-cell reconstitution after alpha-beta-depleted transplantation in children. TCRdb re-called the PCR reads through MiXCR, storing one row per CDR3 protein. Of hundreds of thousands of distinct CDR3 sequences listed, roughly 11% are singletons. The sequencing used PBMCs, collected before TCRalphabeta/CD19-depleted stem cell transplant. Receptor source: a child under two years old with acute myeloid leukemia, due to receive a stem cell transplant. Both conserved end residues are part of each CDR3. A D gene is named only where the DNA matches it firmly. Only part of the rows carry a size: once, few, many, or a class if the clone is expanded.

abundance	v_gene	j_gene	d_gene	CDR3aa	CDR3nt
many	TRBV19	TRBJ2-1	TRBD1	CASSKRGPTGSENEQFF	TGTGCCAGTAGTAAACGCGGCCCGACAGGGTCGGAGAATGAGCAGTTCTTC
many	TRBV6-5	TRBJ2-7	-	CASSYPQETGLEQYF	TGTGCCAGCAGTTACCCCCAGGAGACAGGTCTCGAGCAGTACTTC
many	TRBV6-6	TRBJ2-3	-	CASSSLPGGDTQYF	TGTGCCAGCAGTTCCCTCCCCGGGGGAGATACGCAGTATTTT
many	TRBV5-1	TRBJ2-1	-	CASSGTPGPFYNEQFF	TGCGCCAGCAGCGGGACCCCCGGCCCTTTTTACAATGAGCAGTTCTTC
many	TRBV6-1	TRBJ2-3	-	CASSESTDTQYF	TGTGCCAGCAGTGAAAGCACAGATACGCAGTATTTT
few	TRBV19	TRBJ2-1	TRBD2	CASSPHGRALSNEQFF	TGTGCCAGTAGTCCGCACGGGAGGGCCCTCAGCAATGAGCAGTTCTTC
many	TRBV20-1	TRBJ1-2	TRBD1	CSASKGTGVEGYTF	TGCAGTGCTAGTAAGGGAACAGGGGTGGAAGGCTACACCTTC
many	TRBV12-3/TRBV12-4	TRBJ2-1	-	CASSPDRGRGDEQFF	TGTGCCAGCAGCCCCGACAGGGGCCGGGGGGATGAGCAGTTCTTC
many	TRBV2	TRBJ1-6	TRBD1	CASRSPPGQGFGSPLHF	TGTGCCAGCAGGTCCCCCCCGGGACAGGGTTTTGGTTCACCCCTCCACTTT
many	TRBV5-6	TRBJ2-3	TRBD2	CASSRLLAVTDTQYF	TGTGCCAGCAGCCGCCTACTAGCGGTCACAGATACGCAGTATTTT
few	TRBV10-3	TRBJ2-1	-	CAISDSNSYNEQFF	TGTGCCATCAGTGACAGCAACTCCTACAATGAGCAGTTCTTC
-	TRBV2	TRBJ2-7	-	CATRRGTYEQYF	TGTGCCACCCGAAGGGGTACCTACGAGCAGTACTTC
many	TRBV30	TRBJ2-7	TRBD2	CAWSVQLAGGHEQYF	TGTGCCTGGAGTGTACAGCTAGCGGGAGGCCACGAGCAGTACTTC
many	TRBV24-1	TRBJ1-5	-	CATSDDGNQPQHF	TGTGCCACCAGTGATGACGGCAATCAGCCCCAGCATTTT
many	TRBV7-9	TRBJ2-3	-	CASSQDTELTDTQYF	TGTGCCAGCAGCCAAGATACCGAACTGACAGATACGCAGTATTTT
many	TRBV9	TRBJ2-5	-	CASSVGPGEIGETQYF	TGTGCCAGCAGCGTAGGCCCCGGGGAGATAGGGGAGACCCAGTACTTC
-	TRBV6-1	TRBJ1-3	-	CASERGGTSSGNTIYF	TGTGCCAGTGAGAGGGGGGGGACCTCCTCTGGAAACACCATATATTTT
many	TRBV20-1	TRBJ1-2	-	CSARDTEANYGYTF	TGCAGTGCTAGAGATACTGAGGCTAACTATGGCTACACCTTC
many	TRBV28	TRBJ2-7	-	CASRPNRGSYEQYF	TGTGCCAGCAGGCCGAACCGGGGCTCCTACGAGCAGTACTTC
many	TRBV27	TRBJ1-1	-	CASSLFGPVTEAFF	TGTGCCAGCAGTTTATTCGGACCCGTCACTGAAGCTTTCTTT
many	TRBV24-1	TRBJ1-5	-	CATSEGDISNQPQHF	TGTGCCACCAGTGAGGGTGACATTAGCAATCAGCCCCAGCATTTT
many	TRBV5-4	TRBJ2-7	-	CASSLAASTYEQYF	TGTGCCAGCAGCTTGGCCGCGTCTACCTACGAGCAGTACTTC
many	TRBV20-1	TRBJ1-2	TRBD1	CSASEGKTRDRVYGYTF	TGCAGTGCTAGTGAGGGAAAAACTAGGGACAGAGTCTATGGCTACACCTTC
few	TRBV14	TRBJ2-7	TRBD2	CASSQDPAGGPYEQYF	TGTGCCAGCAGCCAAGATCCAGCGGGAGGGCCCTACGAGCAGTACTTC
many	TRBV11-2	TRBJ1-3	-	CASSLATDEGNTIYF	TGTGCCAGCAGCTTAGCGACAGACGAAGGAAACACCATATATTTT
-	TRBV6-5	TRBJ2-7	TRBD2	CASSVFRPSGSYEQYF	TGTGCCAGCAGTGTATTTAGGCCTAGCGGCTCCTACGAGCAGTACTTC
-	TRBV7-8	TRBJ2-7	-	CASTHTSAYEQYF	TGTGCCAGCACCCACACCTCCGCTTACGAGCAGTACTTC
many	TRBV5-6	TRBJ2-1	TRBD1	CASQSTGTGDYNEQFF	TGTGCCAGTCAATCCACCGGGACAGGGGACTACAATGAGCAGTTCTTC
many	TRBV28	TRBJ1-1	-	CASSLWGRPMNTEAFF	TGTGCCAGCAGTTTATGGGGCAGACCCATGAACACTGAAGCTTTCTTT
many	TRBV7-6	TRBJ1-2	-	CASSSQVGYGYTF	TGTGCCAGCAGCTCACAGGTGGGGTATGGCTACACCTTC
few	TRBV6-4	TRBJ1-2	-	CASSVQGGGYTF	TGTGCCAGCAGTGTGCAGGGCGGTGGCTACACCTTC
many	TRBV12-3/TRBV12-4	TRBJ2-5	TRBD2	CASSWNSGTGETQYF	TGTGCCAGCAGTTGGAATAGCGGGACGGGAGAGACCCAGTACTTC
-	TRBV28	TRBJ2-1	-	CASRLPYNEQFF	TGTGCCTCACGCCTCCCCTACAATGAGCAGTTCTTC
many	TRBV7-3	TRBJ2-7	-	CASSRDGAYEQYF	TGTGCCAGCAGCCGGGACGGAGCCTACGAGCAGTACTTC
-	TRBV4-3	TRBJ1-2	-	CASRPNLGEGGYTF	TGCGCCAGCAGGCCTAATCTGGGCGAGGGTGGCTACACCTTC
-	TRBV6-5	TRBJ2-7	TRBD1	CASSYSGHGTGDEQYF	TGTGCCAGCAGTTACTCGGGGCACGGGACAGGGGACGAGCAGTACTTC
few	TRBV7-2	TRBJ2-5	TRBD1	CASRPGTGDLGTQYF	TGTGCCAGCAGACCCGGGACAGGCGATCTAGGGACCCAGTACTTC
-	TRBV28	TRBJ2-7	TRBD2	CASSASSGRVFEQYF	TGTGCCAGCAGTGCATCTAGCGGGAGGGTTTTCGAGCAGTACTTC
-	TRBV12-3/TRBV12-4	TRBJ2-7	TRBD2	CASRQTSGVSYEQYF	TGTGCCAGCAGACAGACTAGCGGGGTGTCCTACGAGCAGTACTTC
many	TRBV6-1	TRBJ2-1	-	CASKGAGSYNEQFF	TGTGCCAGCAAAGGCGCGGGAAGTTACAATGAGCAGTTCTTC
many	TRBV28	TRBJ1-2	-	CASSSMGTYGYTF	TGTGCCAGCAGCTCAATGGGTACATATGGCTACACCTTC
-	TRBV21-1	TRBJ1-6	-	CASNTRGNSPLHF	TGTGCCAGCAATACCAGGGGGAACTCACCCCTCCACTTT
many	TRBV28	TRBJ2-5	TRBD2	CASSLAMGGETQYF	TGTGCCAGCAGTTTAGCGATGGGGGGGGAGACCCAGTACTTC
-	TRBV28	TRBJ2-7	TRBD2	CASSLPGLAGPEQYF	TGTGCCAGCAGCTTACCGGGACTAGCGGGCCCCGAGCAGTACTTC
few	TRBV28	TRBJ2-7	-	CASQTADRSYEQYF	TGTGCCAGCCAAACAGCAGACCGCTCCTACGAGCAGTACTTC
many	TRBV7-2	TRBJ1-2	-	CASSTTRGDGYTF	TGTGCCAGCAGCACCACAAGGGGTGATGGCTACACCTTC